The next 14 T cell receptor beta chains were all read from a single sample in a study of blood T cells in healthy people across ages. Together with a sample-barcoded 5' primer, a J-beta primer mix was included in a second PCR lasting 7 to 11 cycles. TCRdb reanalysed the 5' RACE reads using MiXCR and keeps one entry per CDR3 protein. The sample lists hundreds of thousands of distinct CDR3 sequences; under 25% were seen once. The sample consisted of blood. These receptors were obtained from a man aged 70 or older in good health.

The rearrangement joins TRBV5-6 to TRBJ1-6; D is unclear. The CDR3 consists of 13 residues. V lost 4 bases, J lost 14 bases, and 16 bases lay in between. CDR1 is SGHDT, CDR2 YYEEEE, per germline. The CDR3 loop reads CASSLTTHVALHF. The CDR3 DNA reads as TGTGCCAGCAGCCTAACGACCCACGTAGCCCTCCACTTT.

This clonotype has just a few counts. This chain uses TRBV7-2 with TRBJ2-5; TRBD2 might be the D (6 bases). CDR1 is SGHTA, CDR2 FQGNSA, per germline. The CDR3 length is 12 residues. Trimming cost V 8 bases and J 3 bases, with 10 bases left between them. The CDR3 protein is CASGDSEETQYF. CDR3 in DNA: TGTGCCAGCGGGGACTCTGAAGAGACCCAGTACTTC.

The chain combines TRBV7-9 with TRBJ2-7, with TRBD1 as a possible D gene (5 bases). The CDR3 sequence is 16 residues long. CDR1 is SEHNR, CDR2 FQNEAQ, per germline (reference sequence). V was pared by 3 bases and J by 1 base, with 16 bases between. The CDR3 region is CASSFLSDTVSYEQYF. CDR3 DNA sequence: TGTGCCAGCAGCTTTTTGTCGGACACCGTTTCCTACGAGCAGTACTTC.

This clonotype has more than one count but fewer than ten. The chain joins TRBV9 to TRBJ2-5, with 12 bases identical to TRBD2. The end of the DNA is better explained by TRBJ2-1, so the J call may be wrong. The CDR3 covers 15 residues. From germline, CDR1 is SGDLS and CDR2 YYNGEE. The CDR3 loop reads CASSPLAGGLFEQFF. The DNA of the CDR3 is TGTGCCAGCAGCCCCCTAGCGGGAGGGCTTTTTGAGCAGTTCTTC.

CDR3 protein: CASSLKAGATDTQYF. Here the CDR3 DNA reads TGTGCCAGCAGCTTAAAGGCGGGAGCTACAGATACGCAGTATTTT. The gene calls are TRBV7-3 and TRBJ2-3; 7 bases are a match to TRBD2. The junction had 4 bases not matched to a gene; V was cut back by 1 base and J by 3 bases. This CDR3 contains 15 residues. The germline gives CDR1 SGHTA, CDR2 FQGTGA. The entire variable domain, with the rest obtained from reference TRBV7-3 and TRBJ2-3, is as follows: GAGVSQTPSNKVTEKGKYVELRCDPISGHTALYWYRQSLGQGPEFLIYFQGTGAADDSGLPNDRFFAVRPEGSVSTLKIQRTERGDSAVYLCASSLKAGATDTQYFGPGTRLTVL.

The J gene is TRBJ2-2, the V gene TRBV27, with D maybe TRBD2 (5 bases). Trimming cost V 6 bases and J 4 bases, with 15 bases left between them. Germline lookup yields CDR1 MNHEY and CDR2 SMNVEV (reference sequence). There are 15 residues in the CDR3. CDR3 sequence: CASRPGTVVTGELFF. The CDR3 DNA reads as TGTGCCAGCAGACCGGGAACCGTCGTCACCGGGGAGCTGTTTTTT.

This clonotype was found a few times. The chain employs TRBV20-1 and TRBJ2-5; the match to TRBD2 covers 13 bases. Per the germline V gene, CDR1 is DFQATT and CDR2 is SNEGSKA (reference sequence). J gave up 3 bases and V 0 bases, and 1 base lay outside the gene matches. This CDR3 contains 15 residues. In nucleotides, the CDR3 is TGCAGTGCTAGAGAGGGACTAGCGGGGAAAGAGACCCAGTACTTC. Amino acids: CSAREGLAGKETQYF.

There are a few counts of this clonotype. The V and J genes are TRBV7-9 and TRBJ2-2; D may be TRBD2 (7 bases). CDR3 length: 14 amino acids. Trimming removed 3 bases from V and 8 bases from J, with 13 bases in between. Germline V gene data show CDR1 as SEHNR and CDR2 as FQNEAQ (reference sequence). CDR3 in amino acids: CASSFPGGEGELFF. The CDR3 nucleotides are TGTGCCAGCAGCTTCCCGGGGGGCGAGGGGGAGCTGTTTTTT.

This clonotype was detected only a few times. This chain joins TRBV24-1 and TRBJ2-5; 11 bases are shared with TRBD1. The DNA end is a closer match to TRBJ2-1, so the J assignment may be wrong. This CDR3 comprises 18 residues. From germline, CDR1 is KGHDR and CDR2 SFDVKD. The CDR3, as DNA: TGTGCCACCAGTGATTTGCCTACGGGACAGGGGGAATACAATGAGCAGTTCTTC. This codes for CATSDLPTGQGEYNEQFF.

This clonotype occurred a few times. V is TRBV5-1 and J is TRBJ2-1, with D perhaps matching TRBD1 or TRBD2 (6 bases each). Germline V gene data show CDR1 as SGHRS and CDR2 as YFSETQ. The CDR3 extends over 18 amino acids. The ends were cut back, 1 base at V and 5 bases at J, with 22 bases in the middle. CDR3 bases: TGCGCCAGCAGCTTGTTTGGGGGGCTGGGCGGAGGGGACAATGAGCAGTTCTTC. Protein: CASSLFGGLGGGDNEQFF. The entire variable domain, with the rest obtained from reference TRBV5-1 and TRBJ2-1, is as follows: KAGVTQTPRYLIKTRGQQVTLSCSPISGHRSVSWYQQTPGQGLQFLFEYFSETQRNKGNFPGRFSGRQFSNSRSEMNVSTLELGDSALYLCASSLFGGLGGGDNEQFFGPGTRLTVL.

The sample holds a few counts of this clonotype. The chain joins TRBV6-6 to TRBJ2-5; 11 bases line up with TRBD2. After removal of 6 bases from V and 5 bases from J, the junction contained 8 bases not matched to a gene. This CDR3 contains 15 residues. Germline V lookup: CDR1 MNHNY, CDR2 SVGAGI (reference sequence). The CDR3 DNA sequence: TGTGCCAGCAGACTAGCGGGAGACTCGGATGAGACCCAGTACTTC. The encoded protein is CASRLAGDSDETQYF.

This clonotype showed up many times. This chain uses TRBV5-1 with TRBJ2-7; TRBD1 is a possible D gene (6 bases). Germline CDR1 SGHRS, CDR2 YFSETQ. Trimming pared 0 bases from V and 2 bases from J, leaving 12 bases between. This CDR3 comprises 15 residues. The CDR3 nucleotides read TGCGCCAGCAGCTTGGTGGGCGACAGGACCTACGAGCAGTACTTC. Translating it yields CASSLVGDRTYEQYF.

A remark on this clonotype: Because it lacks the conserved phenylalanine or tryptophan at the end, this CDR3 is likely a read error. The DNA is left out, because the CDR3 cannot be placed on it with certainty; the CDR3 is given as TCRdb lists it. The chain links TRBV21-1 to TRBJ2-1. TRBV21-1 is tagged as a pseudogene. The CDR3 spans 16 amino acids, including both terminal residues. The CDR3 is CASTRQQQTPYNEQFL.

To note about this clonotype: The junction departs from germline at one end; a sequencing error may be responsible. The J gene is TRBJ2-1, the V gene TRBV11-2, with a tentative D call TRBD2 (6 bases). The germline gives CDR1 SGHAT, CDR2 FQNNGV. The CDR3 runs to 17 residues. Written as DNA, the CDR3 is TGTGCCAGCAGCTTAGTGGGCGGGATGGTTTCCTACAAGGAGCAGTTCTTC. Protein: CASSLVGGMVSYKEQFF.